This T cell receptor (beta chain) was recorded in a study of T cells in Graves' hyperthyroidism and ophthalmopathy. RNA transcripts were the template for amplifying TCR beta CDR3 regions. The HTBI primer set drove a first-round RT-PCR of the TCR CDR3. TCRdb itself ran the multiplex PCR reads through MiXCR, one entry per CDR3 protein. Of fewer than 350,000 distinct CDR3 sequences listed, approximately 22% are singletons. This clonotype occurred many times. Its specificity is unknown. The CDR3 spans 14 residues. V shed 7 bases and J shed 1 base, with 11 bases lying between them. Germline CDR1 is SGHRS and CDR2 is YFSETQ. These patients, aged 18 to 65, had recently diagnosed hyperthyroidism lasting under 2 months. Whole-study findings and limits: Progression to ophthalmopathy was predicted a median of 6.5 months early.

The V gene is TRBV5-1, the J gene TRBJ2-2; maybe TRBD2 (6 bases). The sequence came from a woman between 50 and 59 years old with Graves' hyperthyroidism. Sequences were obtained from blood. CDR3 sequence reads: CASSGTLNTGELFF. CDR3 coding DNA: TGCGCCAGCTCCGGGACTCTGAACACCGGGGAGCTGTTTTTT.